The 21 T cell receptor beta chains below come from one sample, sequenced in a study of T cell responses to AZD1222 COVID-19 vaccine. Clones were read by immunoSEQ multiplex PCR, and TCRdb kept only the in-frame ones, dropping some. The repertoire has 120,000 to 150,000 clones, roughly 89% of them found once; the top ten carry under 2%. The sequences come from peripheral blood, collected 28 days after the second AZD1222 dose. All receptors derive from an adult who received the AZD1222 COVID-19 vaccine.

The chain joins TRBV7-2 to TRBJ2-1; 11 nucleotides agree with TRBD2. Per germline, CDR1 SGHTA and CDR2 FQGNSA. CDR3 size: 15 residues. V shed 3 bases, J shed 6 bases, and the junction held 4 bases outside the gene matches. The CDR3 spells CASSFTGTSGNEQFF. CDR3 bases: TGTGCCAGCAGCTTCACCGGGACTAGCGGCAATGAGCAGTTCTTC.

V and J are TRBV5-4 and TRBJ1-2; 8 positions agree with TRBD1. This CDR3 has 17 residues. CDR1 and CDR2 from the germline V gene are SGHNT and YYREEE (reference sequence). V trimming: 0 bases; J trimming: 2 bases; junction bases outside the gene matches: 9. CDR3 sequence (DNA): TGTGCCAGCAGCTTGGACCCATGGACAGGGAGGAACTATGGCTACACCTTC. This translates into CASSLDPWTGRNYGYTF.

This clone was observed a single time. CDR3 amino acids: CASSLHITNQPQHF. The DNA for the CDR3 is TGTGCCAGCAGTCTACACATTACCAATCAGCCCCAGCATTTT. The rearrangement joins TRBV27 to TRBJ1-5; D gene uncertain. The V gene lost 5 bases and the J gene lost 3 bases, with 11 bases spanning the gap. This CDR3 has 14 amino acids. CDR1 and CDR2 from the germline V gene are MNHEY and SMNVEV (reference sequence).

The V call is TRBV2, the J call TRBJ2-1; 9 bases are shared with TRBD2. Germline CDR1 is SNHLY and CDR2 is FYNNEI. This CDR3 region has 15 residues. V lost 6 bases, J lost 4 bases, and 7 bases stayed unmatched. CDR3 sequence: CASRAGLAGYNEQFF. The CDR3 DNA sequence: TGTGCCAGCAGGGCAGGGCTAGCGGGGTACAATGAGCAGTTCTTC.

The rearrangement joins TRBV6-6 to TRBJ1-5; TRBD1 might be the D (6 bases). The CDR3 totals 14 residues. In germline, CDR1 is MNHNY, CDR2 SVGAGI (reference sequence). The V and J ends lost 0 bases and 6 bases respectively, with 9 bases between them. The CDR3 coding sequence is TGTGCCAGCAGTTACTCTGGGGGGGCTCAGCCCCAGCATTTT. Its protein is CASSYSGGAQPQHF.

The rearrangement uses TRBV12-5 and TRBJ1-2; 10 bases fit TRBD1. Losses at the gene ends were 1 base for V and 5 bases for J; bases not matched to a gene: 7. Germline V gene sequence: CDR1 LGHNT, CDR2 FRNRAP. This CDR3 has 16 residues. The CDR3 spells CASGLGQGAQGYGYTF. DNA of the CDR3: TGTGCTAGTGGTTTGGGACAGGGGGCGCAGGGGTATGGCTACACCTTC.

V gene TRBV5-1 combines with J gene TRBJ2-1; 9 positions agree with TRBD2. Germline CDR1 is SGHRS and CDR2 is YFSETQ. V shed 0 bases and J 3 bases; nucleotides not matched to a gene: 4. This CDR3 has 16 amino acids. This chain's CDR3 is CASSLGGTSIYNEQFF. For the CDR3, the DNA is TGCGCCAGCAGCTTGGGTGGGACTAGCATCTACAATGAGCAGTTCTTC.

For the CDR3, the DNA is TGCAGCGTTGGCCGGGACAGAGGTGCCTATGGCTACACCTTC. As protein: CSVGRDRGAYGYTF. The chain has TRBV29-1 and TRBJ1-2; TRBD1 aligns across 7 bases. Looked up from germline, CDR1 is SQVTM and CDR2 is ANQGSEA. Trimming took 4 bases from V and 4 from J; bases not matched to a gene: 9. This CDR3 region has 14 residues.

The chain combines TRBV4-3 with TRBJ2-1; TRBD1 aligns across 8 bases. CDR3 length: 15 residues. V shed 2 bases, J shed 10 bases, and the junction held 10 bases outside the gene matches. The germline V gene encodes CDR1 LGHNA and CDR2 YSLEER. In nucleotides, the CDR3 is TGCGCCAGCAGCCAAAGCTTCGGACAGGGAAAGGAGCAGTTCTTC. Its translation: CASSQSFGQGKEQFF.

Here the CDR3 DNA reads TGTGCCAGCAGCTTATCGACAGGGTCCGATACGCAGTATTTT. Translation: CASSLSTGSDTQYF. The V and J genes are TRBV7-3 and TRBJ2-3; TRBD1 matches 7 bases. This CDR3 is built from 14 residues. Germline trimming cut 2 bases from V and 6 bases from J; bases unmatched to any gene: 5. Germline V CDR1 and CDR2: SGHTA, FQGTGA. The full variable domain, rest sourced from reference TRBV7-3 and TRBJ2-3, is GAGVSQTPSNKVTEKGKYVELRCDPISGHTALYWYRQSLGQGPEFLIYFQGTGAADDSGLPNDRFFAVRPEGSVSTLKIQRTERGDSAVYLCASSLSTGSDTQYFGPGTRLTVL.

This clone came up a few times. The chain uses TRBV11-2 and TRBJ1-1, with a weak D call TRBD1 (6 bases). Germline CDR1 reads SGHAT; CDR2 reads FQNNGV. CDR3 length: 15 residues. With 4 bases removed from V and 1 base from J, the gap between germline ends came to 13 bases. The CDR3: CASSYMGGGNTEAFF. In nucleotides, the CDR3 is TGTGCCAGCAGCTATATGGGAGGGGGGAACACTGAAGCTTTCTTT.

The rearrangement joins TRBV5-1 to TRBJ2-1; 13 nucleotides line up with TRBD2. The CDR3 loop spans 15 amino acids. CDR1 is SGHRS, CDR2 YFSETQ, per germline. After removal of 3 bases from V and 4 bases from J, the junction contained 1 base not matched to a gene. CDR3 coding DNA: TGCGCCAGCAGCTCGGGACTAGCGGGATACAATGAGCAGTTCTTC. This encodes CASSSGLAGYNEQFF.

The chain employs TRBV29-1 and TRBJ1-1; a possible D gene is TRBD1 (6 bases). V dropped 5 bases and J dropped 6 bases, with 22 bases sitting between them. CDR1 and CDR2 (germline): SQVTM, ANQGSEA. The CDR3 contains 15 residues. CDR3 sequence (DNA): TGCAGCGTTAGGGATTTACAGGGAGTGTTGCCTGAAGCTTTCTTT. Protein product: CSVRDLQGVLPEAFF.

CDR3 nucleotides: TGTGCCACCAGCAGAGGGGACAGTCAAGAGACCCAGTACTTC. Translated, it gives CATSRGDSQETQYF. The genes are TRBV15 and TRBJ2-5; TRBD1 matches 7 bases. The CDR3 spans 14 residues. The trim removed 1 base at V and 2 bases at J, leaving 1 base unmatched. Per germline, CDR1 LNHNV and CDR2 YYDKDF (reference sequence).

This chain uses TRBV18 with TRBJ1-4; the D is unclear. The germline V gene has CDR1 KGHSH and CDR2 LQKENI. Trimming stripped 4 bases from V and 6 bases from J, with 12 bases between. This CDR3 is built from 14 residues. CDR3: CASSRSVDYEKLFF. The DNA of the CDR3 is TGTGCCAGCTCACGGAGCGTTGATTATGAAAAACTGTTTTTT. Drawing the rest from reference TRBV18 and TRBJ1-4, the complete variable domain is NAGVMQNPRHLVRRRGQEARLRCSPMKGHSHVYWYRQLPEEGLKFMVYLQKENIIDESGMPKERFSAEFPKEGPSILRIQQVVRGDSAAYFCASSRSVDYEKLFFGSGTQLSVL.

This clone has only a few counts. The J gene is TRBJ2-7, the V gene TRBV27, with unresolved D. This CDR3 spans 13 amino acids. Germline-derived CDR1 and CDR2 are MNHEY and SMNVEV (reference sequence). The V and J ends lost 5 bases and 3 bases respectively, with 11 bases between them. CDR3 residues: CASSPEGRYEQYF. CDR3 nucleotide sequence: TGTGCCAGCAGTCCTGAAGGGCGCTACGAGCAGTACTTC.

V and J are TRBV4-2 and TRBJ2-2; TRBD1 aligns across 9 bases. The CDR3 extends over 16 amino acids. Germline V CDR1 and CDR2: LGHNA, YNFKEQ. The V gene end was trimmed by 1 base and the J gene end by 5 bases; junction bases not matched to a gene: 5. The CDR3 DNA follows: TGTGCCAGCAGCCAAGCAGGAGGACAGGGGACCGGGGAGCTGTTTTTT. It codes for CASSQAGGQGTGELFF.

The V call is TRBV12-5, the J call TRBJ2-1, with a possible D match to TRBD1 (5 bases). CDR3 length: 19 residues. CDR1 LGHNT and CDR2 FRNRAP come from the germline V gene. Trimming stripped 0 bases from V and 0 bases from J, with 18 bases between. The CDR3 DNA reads TGTGCTAGTGGTTTGGTACCTTATACAGGCTATAGCTCCTACAATGAGCAGTTCTTC. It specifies CASGLVPYTGYSSYNEQFF.

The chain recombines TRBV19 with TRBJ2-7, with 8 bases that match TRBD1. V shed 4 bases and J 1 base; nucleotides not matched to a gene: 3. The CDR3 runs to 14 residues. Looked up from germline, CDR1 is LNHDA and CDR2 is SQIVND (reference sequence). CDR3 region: CASSTRTGSYEQYF. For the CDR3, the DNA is TGTGCCAGTAGTACGAGGACAGGGTCCTACGAGCAGTACTTC.

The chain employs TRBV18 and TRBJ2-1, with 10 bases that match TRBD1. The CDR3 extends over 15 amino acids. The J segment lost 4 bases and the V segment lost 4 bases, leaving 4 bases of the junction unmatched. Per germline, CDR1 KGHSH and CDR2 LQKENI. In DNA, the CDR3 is TGTGCCAGCTCACTCGGGACAGGGGAATACAATGAGCAGTTCTTC. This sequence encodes CASSLGTGEYNEQFF. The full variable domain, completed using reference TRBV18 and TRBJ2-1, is NAGVMQNPRHLVRRRGQEARLRCSPMKGHSHVYWYRQLPEEGLKFMVYLQKENIIDESGMPKERFSAEFPKEGPSILRIQQVVRGDSAAYFCASSLGTGEYNEQFFGPGTRLTVL.

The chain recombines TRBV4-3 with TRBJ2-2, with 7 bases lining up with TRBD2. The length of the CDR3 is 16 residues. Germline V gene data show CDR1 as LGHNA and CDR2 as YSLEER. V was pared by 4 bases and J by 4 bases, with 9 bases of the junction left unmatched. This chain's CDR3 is CASSPGLADLTGELFF. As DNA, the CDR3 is TGCGCCAGCAGCCCCGGGCTAGCGGACCTCACCGGGGAGCTGTTTTTT.